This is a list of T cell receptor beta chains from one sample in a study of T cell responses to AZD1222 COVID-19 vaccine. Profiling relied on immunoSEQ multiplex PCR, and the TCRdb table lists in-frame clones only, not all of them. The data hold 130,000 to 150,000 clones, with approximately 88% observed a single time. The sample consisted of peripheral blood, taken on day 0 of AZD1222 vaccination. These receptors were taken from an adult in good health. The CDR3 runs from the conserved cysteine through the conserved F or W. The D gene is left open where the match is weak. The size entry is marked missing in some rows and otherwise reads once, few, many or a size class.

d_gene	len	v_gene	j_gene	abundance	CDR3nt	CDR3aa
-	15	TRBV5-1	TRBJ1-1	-	TGCGCCAGCAGCCTCCAGGGGACGGGAAACACTGAAGCTTTCTTT	CASSLQGTGNTEAFF
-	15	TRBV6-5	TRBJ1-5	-	TGTGCCAGCAGTTACTCGCGGTGGCTCAATCAGCCCCAGCATTTT	CASSYSRWLNQPQHF
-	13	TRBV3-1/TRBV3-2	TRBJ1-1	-	TGTGCCAGCACCCCGACAGTGAACACTGAAGCTTTCTTT	CASTPTVNTEAFF
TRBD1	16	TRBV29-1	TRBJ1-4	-	TGCAGCGCAGGGACGACAGGGGTTGAAACTAATGAAAAACTGTTTTTT	CSAGTTGVETNEKLFF
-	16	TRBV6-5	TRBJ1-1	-	TGTGCCAGCAGTTACTCGCTAATAGTCGGGACGACTGAAGCTTTCTTT	CASSYSLIVGTTEAFF
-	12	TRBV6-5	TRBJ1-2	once	TGTGCCAGCAAGGGGGAGAACTATGGCTACACCTTC	CASKGENYGYTF
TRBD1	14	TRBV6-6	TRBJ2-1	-	TGTGCCAGCAGTACCCGGACAGGTTACAATGGGCAGTTCTTC	CASSTRTGYNGQFF
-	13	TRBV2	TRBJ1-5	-	TGTGCCAGCAGTGTTTCACGGAATCAGCCCCAGCATTTT	CASSVSRNQPQHF
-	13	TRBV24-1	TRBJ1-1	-	TGTGCCACCAGTGATTTGTGGACGGGTGAAGCTTTCTTT	CATSDLWTGEAFF
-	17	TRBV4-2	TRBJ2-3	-	TGTGCCAGCAGCCAAGGGGGCAGGGGATATTTCGCAGATACGCAGTATTTT	CASSQGGRGYFADTQYF
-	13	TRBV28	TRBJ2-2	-	TGTGCCAGCAGTTCAGGGTCTGGCGGGGAGCTGTTTTTT	CASSSGSGGELFF
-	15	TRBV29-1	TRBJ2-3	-	TGCAGCGTTGATAAGGTTGGAGGCGGCACAGATACGCAGTATTTT	CSVDKVGGGTDTQYF
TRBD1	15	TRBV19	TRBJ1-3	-	TGTGCCAGTGGTACAGGGGATTCCTCTGGAAACACCATATATTTT	CASGTGDSSGNTIYF
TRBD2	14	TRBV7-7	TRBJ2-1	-	TGTGCTAGCAGCCCTAGCGGGGATTACAATGAGCAGTTCTTC	CASSPSGDYNEQFF
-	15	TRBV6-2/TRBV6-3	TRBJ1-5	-	TGTGCCAGCAGTTACTTCGGGGGGCGAGGTCAGCCCCAGCATTTT	CASSYFGGRGQPQHF
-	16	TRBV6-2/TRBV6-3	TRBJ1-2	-	TGTGCCAGCAGCGAAAGGGGAAGAGTACGGGTGTTCGGCTACACCTTC	CASSERGRVRVFGYTF
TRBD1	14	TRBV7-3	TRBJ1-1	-	TGTGCCAGCAGCCCGGGACAGGGGGACACTGAAGCTTTCTTT	CASSPGQGDTEAFF
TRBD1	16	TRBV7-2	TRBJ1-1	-	TGTGCCAGCTCCCAAAATCGACAGGGGGCGAGGACTGAAGCTTTCTTT	CASSQNRQGARTEAFF
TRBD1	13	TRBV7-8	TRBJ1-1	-	TGTGCCAGCAGCTTCACCGCACAGGGGGAAGCTTTCTTT	CASSFTAQGEAFF
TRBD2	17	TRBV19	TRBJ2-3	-	TGTGCCAGTAGTATCAAAGGGGCGGGCGGGGGAGCAGATACGCAGTATTTT	CASSIKGAGGGADTQYF
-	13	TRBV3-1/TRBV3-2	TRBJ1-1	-	TGTGCCAGCAGCCAAGAGGAGACTCTGGAAGCTTTCTTT	CASSQEETLEAFF
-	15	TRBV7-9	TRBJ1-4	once	TGTGCCAGCAGCTCAACCGAGGGGTTCGGTGAAAAACTGTTTTTT	CASSSTEGFGEKLFF
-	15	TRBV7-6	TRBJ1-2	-	TGTGCCAGCAGCTTACTGAGCGGTTCCAACTATGGCTACACCTTC	CASSLLSGSNYGYTF
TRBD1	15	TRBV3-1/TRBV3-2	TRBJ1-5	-	TGTGCCAGCAGCCCGACAGGGGTAGCAAATCAGCCCCAGCATTTT	CASSPTGVANQPQHF
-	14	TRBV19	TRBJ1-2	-	TGTGCCAGTAGTATGTGGGCTCGGGTCTATGGCTACACCTTC	CASSMWARVYGYTF
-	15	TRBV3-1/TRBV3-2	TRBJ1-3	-	TGTGCCAGCAGCCAAGATCAGGGAACTGGAAACACCATATATTTT	CASSQDQGTGNTIYF
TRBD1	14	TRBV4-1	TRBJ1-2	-	TGCGCCAGCAGCCAAGCTGCAGGGGGCTATGGCTACACCTTC	CASSQAAGGYGYTF
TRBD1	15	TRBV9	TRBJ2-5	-	TGTGCCAGCAGCGTAGCCGGACAGGGCCAAGAGACCCAGTACTTC	CASSVAGQGQETQYF
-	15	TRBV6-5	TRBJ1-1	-	TGTGCCAGCACCTCCACCTTTAACATGAACACTGAAGCTTTCTTT	CASTSTFNMNTEAFF
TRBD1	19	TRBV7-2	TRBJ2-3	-	TGTGCCAGCAGCTTAGAGTCTATGGGGCAGGGGGTATTCACAGATACGCAGTATTTT	CASSLESMGQGVFTDTQYF
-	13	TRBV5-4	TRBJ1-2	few	TGTGCCAGCAGCTTGACAGGGATTGAGGGCTACACCTTC	CASSLTGIEGYTF
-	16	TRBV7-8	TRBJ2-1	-	TGTGCCAGCAGCTTATTTCGGGGGATCTCCTACAATGAGCAGTTCTTC	CASSLFRGISYNEQFF
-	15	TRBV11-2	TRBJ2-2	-	TGTGCCAGCATCCCCGGGGCTACGAACACCGGGGAGCTGTTTTTT	CASIPGATNTGELFF
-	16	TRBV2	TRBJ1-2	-	TGTGCCAGCAGTGAAAGGTTAGGGGAGACTAACTATGGCTACACCTTC	CASSERLGETNYGYTF
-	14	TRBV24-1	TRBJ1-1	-	TGTGCCCCTCGAGGACACATCATGAACACTGAAGCTTTCTTT	CAPRGHIMNTEAFF
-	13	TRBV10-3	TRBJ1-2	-	TGTGCCATCAGTGAGCAACATACGAATGGCTACACCTTC	CAISEQHTNGYTF
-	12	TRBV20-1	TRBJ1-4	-	TGCAGTGCTAGTCTCGCCGAAGAAAAACTGTTTTTT	CSASLAEEKLFF
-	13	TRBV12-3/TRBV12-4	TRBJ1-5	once	TGTGCCAGCAGTTTCCAACGCAATCAGCCCCAGCATTTT	CASSFQRNQPQHF
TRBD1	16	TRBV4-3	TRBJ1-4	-	TGCGCCAGCAGCCAAGAGTCGACAGGGCGCGGGGTTAAACTGTTTTTT	CASSQESTGRGVKLFF
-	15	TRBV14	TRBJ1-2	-	TGTGCCAGCAGCCAAGTCCTAGTACAGGGAAGCGGCTACACCTTC	CASSQVLVQGSGYTF
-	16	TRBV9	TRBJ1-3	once	TGTGCCAGCAGTCTAACTACAGGGAACTCTGGAAACACCATATATTTT	CASSLTTGNSGNTIYF
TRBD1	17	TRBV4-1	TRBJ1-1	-	TGCGCCAGCAGCCAGGGGATCCCATCAGGGGGCGTGACTGAAGCTTTCTTT	CASSQGIPSGGVTEAFF
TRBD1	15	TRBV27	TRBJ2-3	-	TGTGCCAGCTGCCGCCGGGACAGGGGGAAAGATACGCAGTATTTT	CASCRRDRGKDTQYF
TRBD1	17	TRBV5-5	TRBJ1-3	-	TGTGCCAGCAGCTTGCTCACCGGGACAGGGGGCGGCAACACCATATATTTT	CASSLLTGTGGGNTIYF